A single T cell receptor beta chain is shown here with its context. Per the original data handling: Estimation of nucleated cell counts relied on the amplification of reference gene primers. TCRdb's table, derived via immunoSEQ multiplex PCR, lists solely in-frame clones and lacks some. That table is the source of V, J and clone size, and D and trimming were worked out from the DNA. The data contain around 72,000 clones, approximately 91% of them singletons. The data are from a study of blood T cell repertoires in COVID-19. Study as a whole: Researchers got acute and convalescent COVID-19 samples from the United States, Italy and Spain. PBMCs, B-cell-depleted T cells, or T cells were the source of the cDNA or gDNA that made up the material.

This CDR3 has 16 amino acids. Germline CDR1 and CDR2: SEHNR and FQNEAQ (reference sequence). The V segment lost 6 bases and the J segment 0 bases; nucleotides outside the gene matches: 3. This chain links TRBV7-9 with TRBJ1-6; TRBD1 agrees at 9 bases. The origin of this receptor is a man between 45 and 60 years old with acute or convalescent COVID-19. The source material was peripheral blood. The CDR3 loop is CASRGQGSSYNSPLHF. In nucleotides, the CDR3 is TGTGCCAGCAGAGGACAGGGGAGCTCCTATAATTCACCCCTCCACTTT.